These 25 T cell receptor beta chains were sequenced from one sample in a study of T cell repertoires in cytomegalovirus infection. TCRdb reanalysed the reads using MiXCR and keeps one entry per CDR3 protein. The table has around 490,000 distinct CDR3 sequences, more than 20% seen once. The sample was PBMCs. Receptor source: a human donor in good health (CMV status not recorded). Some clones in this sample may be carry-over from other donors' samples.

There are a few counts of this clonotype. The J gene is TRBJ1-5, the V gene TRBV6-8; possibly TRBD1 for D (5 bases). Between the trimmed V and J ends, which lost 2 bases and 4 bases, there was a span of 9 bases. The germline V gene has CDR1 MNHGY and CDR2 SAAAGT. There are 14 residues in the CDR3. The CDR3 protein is CASSYAGENQPQHF. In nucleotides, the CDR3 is TGTGCCAGCAGTTACGCGGGGGAAAATCAGCCCCAGCATTTT.

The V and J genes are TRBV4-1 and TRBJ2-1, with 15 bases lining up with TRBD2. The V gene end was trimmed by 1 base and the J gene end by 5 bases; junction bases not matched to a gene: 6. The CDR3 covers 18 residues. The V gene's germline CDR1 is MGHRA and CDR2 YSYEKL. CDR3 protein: CASSQGTSGRALDNEQFF. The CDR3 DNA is TGCGCCAGCAGCCAAGGGACTAGCGGGAGGGCCCTGGACAATGAGCAGTTCTTC.

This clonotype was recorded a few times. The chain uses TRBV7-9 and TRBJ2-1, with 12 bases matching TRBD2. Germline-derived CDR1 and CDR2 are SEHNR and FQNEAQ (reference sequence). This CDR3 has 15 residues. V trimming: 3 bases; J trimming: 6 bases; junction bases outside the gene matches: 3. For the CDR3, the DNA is TGTGCCAGCAGCTTTAGACTAGCGGGAGTCAATGAGCAGTTCTTC. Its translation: CASSFRLAGVNEQFF.

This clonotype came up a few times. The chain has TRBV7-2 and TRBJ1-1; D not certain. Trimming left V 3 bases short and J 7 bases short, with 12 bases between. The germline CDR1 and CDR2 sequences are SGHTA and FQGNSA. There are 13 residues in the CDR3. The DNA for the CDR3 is TGTGCCAGCAGCTTCCCAGGACCGTTTGAAGCTTTCTTT. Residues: CASSFPGPFEAFF.

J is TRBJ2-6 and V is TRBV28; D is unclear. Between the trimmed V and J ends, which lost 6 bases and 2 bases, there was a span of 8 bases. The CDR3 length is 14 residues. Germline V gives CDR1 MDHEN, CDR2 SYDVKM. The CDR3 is CASRPATGANVLTF. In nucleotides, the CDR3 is TGTGCCAGCAGGCCGGCTACTGGGGCCAACGTCCTGACTTTC.

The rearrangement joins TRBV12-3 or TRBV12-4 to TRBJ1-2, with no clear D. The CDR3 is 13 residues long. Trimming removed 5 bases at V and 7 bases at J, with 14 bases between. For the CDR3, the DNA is TGTGCCAGCAGTCTCGTCCAAAGCAGTGGCTACACCTTC. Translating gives CASSLVQSSGYTF.

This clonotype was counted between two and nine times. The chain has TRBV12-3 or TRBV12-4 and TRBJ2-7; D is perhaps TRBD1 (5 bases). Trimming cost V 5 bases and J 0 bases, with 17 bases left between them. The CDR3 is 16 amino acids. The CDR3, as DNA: TGTGCCAGCAGTCCCCGGTGGGGCTATAGCTCCTACGAGCAGTACGTC. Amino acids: CASSPRWGYSSYEQYV.

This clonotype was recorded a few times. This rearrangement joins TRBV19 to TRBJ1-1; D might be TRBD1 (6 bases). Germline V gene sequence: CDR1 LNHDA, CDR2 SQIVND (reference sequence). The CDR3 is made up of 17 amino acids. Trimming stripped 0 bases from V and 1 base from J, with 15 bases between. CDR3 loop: CASSIDTGPGGNTEAFF. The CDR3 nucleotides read TGTGCCAGTAGTATAGATACAGGGCCCGGCGGGAACACTGAAGCTTTCTTT.

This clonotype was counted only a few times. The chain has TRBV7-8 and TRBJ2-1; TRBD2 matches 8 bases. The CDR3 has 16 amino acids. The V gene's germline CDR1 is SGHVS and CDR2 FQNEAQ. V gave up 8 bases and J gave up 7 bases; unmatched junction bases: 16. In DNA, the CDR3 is TGTGCCAGCCGCGTCCATCCAGCGGGAGAAGAGAATGAGCAGTTCTTC. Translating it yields CASRVHPAGEENEQFF.

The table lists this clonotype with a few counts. The CDR3 sequence: CASSVVPSGDEQFF. The CDR3 DNA reads TGTGCCAGCAGCGTAGTACCTAGCGGGGATGAGCAGTTCTTC. This chain connects TRBV9 to TRBJ2-1; 9 nucleotides line up with TRBD2. Germline CDR1 and CDR2: SGDLS and YYNGEE. With V trimmed by 0 bases and J by 8 bases, 3 bases remained unmatched. The CDR3 sequence is 14 residues long.

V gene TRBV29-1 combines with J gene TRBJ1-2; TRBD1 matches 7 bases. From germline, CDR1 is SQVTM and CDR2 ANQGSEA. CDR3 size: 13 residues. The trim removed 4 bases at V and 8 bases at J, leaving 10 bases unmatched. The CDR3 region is CSVAWTGGYGYTF. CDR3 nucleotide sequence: TGCAGCGTTGCCTGGACAGGAGGGTACGGCTACACCTTC.

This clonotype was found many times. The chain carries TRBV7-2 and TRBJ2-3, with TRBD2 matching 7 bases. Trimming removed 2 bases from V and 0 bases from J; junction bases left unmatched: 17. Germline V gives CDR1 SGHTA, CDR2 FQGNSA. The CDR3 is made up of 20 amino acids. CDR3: CASSLTSGMHERSSTDTQYF. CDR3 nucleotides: TGTGCCAGCAGCTTAACAAGCGGGATGCACGAACGGTCTAGCACAGATACGCAGTATTTT.

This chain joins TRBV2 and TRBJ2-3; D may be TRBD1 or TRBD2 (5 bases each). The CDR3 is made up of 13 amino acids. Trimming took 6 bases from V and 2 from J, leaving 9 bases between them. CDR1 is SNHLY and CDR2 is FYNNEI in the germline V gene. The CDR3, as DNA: TGTGCCAGCAGGGTCGGGACCACAGATACGCAGTATTTT. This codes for CASRVGTTDTQYF.

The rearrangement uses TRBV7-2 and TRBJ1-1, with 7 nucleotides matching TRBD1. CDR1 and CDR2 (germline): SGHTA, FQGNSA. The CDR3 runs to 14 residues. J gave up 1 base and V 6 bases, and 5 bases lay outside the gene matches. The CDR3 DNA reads TGTGCCAGCAGGGTAGGGGGCCGGAACACTGAAGCTTTCTTT. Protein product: CASRVGGRNTEAFF.

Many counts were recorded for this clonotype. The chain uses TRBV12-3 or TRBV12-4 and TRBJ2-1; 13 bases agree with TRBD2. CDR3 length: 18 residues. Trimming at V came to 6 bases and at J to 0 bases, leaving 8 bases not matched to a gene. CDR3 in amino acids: CASSPTSGRPSSYNEQFF. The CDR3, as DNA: TGTGCCAGCAGCCCGACTAGCGGGAGGCCGAGCTCCTACAATGAGCAGTTCTTC.

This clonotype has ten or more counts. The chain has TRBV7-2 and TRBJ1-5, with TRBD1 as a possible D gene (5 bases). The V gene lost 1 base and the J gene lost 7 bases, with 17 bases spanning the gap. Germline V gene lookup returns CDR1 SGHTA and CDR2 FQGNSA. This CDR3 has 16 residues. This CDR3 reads CASSLVEAGSGQPQHF. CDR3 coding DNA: TGTGCCAGCAGCTTAGTCGAGGCAGGGTCAGGGCAGCCCCAGCATTTT.

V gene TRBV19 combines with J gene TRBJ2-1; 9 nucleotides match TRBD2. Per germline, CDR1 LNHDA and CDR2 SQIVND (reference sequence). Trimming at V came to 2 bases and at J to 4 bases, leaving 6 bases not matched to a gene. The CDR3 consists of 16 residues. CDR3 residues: CASSILAGPRYNEQFF. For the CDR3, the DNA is TGTGCCAGTAGTATACTAGCGGGACCACGATACAATGAGCAGTTCTTC. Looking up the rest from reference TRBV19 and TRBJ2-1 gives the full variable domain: DGGITQSPKYLFRKEGQNVTLSCEQNLNHDAMYWYRQDPGQGLRLIYYSQIVNDFQKGDIAEGYSVSREKKESFPLTVTSAQKNPTAFYLCASSILAGPRYNEQFFGPGTRLTVL.

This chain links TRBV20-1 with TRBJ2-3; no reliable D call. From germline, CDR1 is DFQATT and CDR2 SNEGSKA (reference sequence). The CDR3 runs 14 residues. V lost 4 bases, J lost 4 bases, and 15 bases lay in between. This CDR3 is CSAILDPNADTQYF. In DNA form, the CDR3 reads TGCAGTGCTATCTTAGATCCCAACGCAGATACGCAGTATTTT.

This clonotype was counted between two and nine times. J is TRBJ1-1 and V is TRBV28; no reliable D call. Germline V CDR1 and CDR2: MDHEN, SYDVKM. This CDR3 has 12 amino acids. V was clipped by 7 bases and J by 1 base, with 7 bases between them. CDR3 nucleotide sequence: TGTGCCAGCATGAGCCAGAACACTGAAGCTTTCTTT. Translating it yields CASMSQNTEAFF.

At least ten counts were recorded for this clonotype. CDR3 bases: TGTGCCAGCAGCTTCCTCGGGCCCACTGAAGCTTTCTTT. Amino acid sequence: CASSFLGPTEAFF. This chain connects TRBV7-9 to TRBJ1-1, with no clear D. Trimming stripped 3 bases from V and 4 bases from J, with 9 bases between. This CDR3 contains 13 residues. CDR1 and CDR2 from the germline V gene are SEHNR and FQNEAQ (reference sequence).

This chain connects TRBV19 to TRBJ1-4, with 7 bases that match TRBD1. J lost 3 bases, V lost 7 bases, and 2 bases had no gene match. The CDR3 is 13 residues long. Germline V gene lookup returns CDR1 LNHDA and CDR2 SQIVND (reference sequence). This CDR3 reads CASTGTANEKLFF. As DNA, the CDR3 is TGTGCCAGTACGGGGACAGCTAATGAAAAACTGTTTTTT.

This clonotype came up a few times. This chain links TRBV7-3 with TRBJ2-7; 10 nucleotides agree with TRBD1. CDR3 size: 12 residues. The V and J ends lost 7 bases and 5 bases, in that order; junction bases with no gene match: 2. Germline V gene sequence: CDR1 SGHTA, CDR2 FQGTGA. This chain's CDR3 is CASIGTGDEQYV. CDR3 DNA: TGTGCCAGCATAGGGACAGGGGACGAGCAGTACGTC.

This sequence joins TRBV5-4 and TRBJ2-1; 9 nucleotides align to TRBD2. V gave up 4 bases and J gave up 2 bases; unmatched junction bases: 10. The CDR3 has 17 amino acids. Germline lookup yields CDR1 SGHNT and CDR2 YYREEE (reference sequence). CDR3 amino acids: CASSTKLAGATYNEQFF. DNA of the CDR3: TGTGCCAGCAGCACGAAACTAGCGGGCGCCACCTACAATGAGCAGTTCTTC.

CDR3 amino acids: CSVAGEITDTQYF. In nucleotides, the CDR3 is TGCAGCGTTGCGGGGGAAATCACAGATACGCAGTATTTT. The V gene is TRBV29-1, the J gene TRBJ2-3, with D possibly matching TRBD2 (6 bases). In germline, CDR1 is SQVTM, CDR2 ANQGSEA. This CDR3 has 13 residues. V lost 4 bases to trimming and J lost 2 bases, with 10 bases between them.

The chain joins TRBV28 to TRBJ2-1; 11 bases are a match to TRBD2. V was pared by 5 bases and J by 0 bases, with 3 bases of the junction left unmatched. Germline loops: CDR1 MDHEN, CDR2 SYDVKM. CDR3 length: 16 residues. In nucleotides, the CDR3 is TGTGCCAGCAGTGCCCTAGCGGGGGGCTCCTACAATGAGCAGTTCTTC. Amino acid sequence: CASSALAGGSYNEQFF.